The rows below give T cell receptor beta chains drawn from one sample of a study of T-cell memory formation after mild COVID-19. Via MiXCR, TCRdb re-called the 5' RACE reads, giving one row per CDR3 protein. The repertoire holds hundreds of thousands of distinct CDR3 sequences, with roughly 25% as singletons. The sample was PBMCs or a T cell subset sorted from them (not recorded which). Receptors were obtained from an adult woman who had mild COVID-19 (a few samples of this study predate the infection). Cell type and time point are not known. CDR3s include the opening cysteine and the closing phenylalanine or tryptophan. A D gene is named only where the DNA matches it firmly. Only some rows state a clone size, as once, few, many or a class for expanded clones.

-	-	TRBJ2-5	TRBV15	CATSRERPVPQETQYF	TGTGCCACCAGCAGAGAGCGGCCAGTCCCTCAAGAGACCCAGTACTTC
many	TRBD2	TRBJ2-7	TRBV7-2	CASSPRTSGIGEQYF	TGTGCCAGCAGTCCAAGGACTAGCGGGATTGGAGAGCAGTACTTC
few	TRBD2	TRBJ2-3	TRBV15	CATSRGTGSTSGDTQYF	TGTGCCACCAGCAGAGGGACGGGTTCTACTAGCGGAGATACGCAGTATTTT
few	-	TRBJ2-3	TRBV24-1	CATSDRGSTDTQYF	TGTGCCACCAGTGACAGGGGTAGCACAGATACGCAGTATTTT
few	-	TRBJ2-5	TRBV4-1	CASSRNPSGQETQYF	TGCGCCAGCAGCCGGAACCCATCGGGCCAAGAGACCCAGTACTTC
-	-	TRBJ2-7	TRBV27	CASSLLTGRDEQYF	TGTGCCAGCAGTTTACTTACAGGGAGAGACGAGCAGTACTTC
-	-	TRBJ2-7	TRBV20-1	CSAREGRAIYEQYF	TGCAGTGCTAGAGAGGGCAGGGCCATCTACGAGCAGTACTTC
few	TRBD1	TRBJ2-5	TRBV2	CASSPLGTGGELTQYF	TGTGCCAGCAGCCCTCTTGGGACAGGGGGCGAGCTGACCCAGTACTTC
few	-	TRBJ2-7	TRBV10-3	CAISESPVVYEQYF	TGTGCCATCAGTGAGAGTCCAGTGGTATACGAGCAGTACTTC
-	-	TRBJ2-1	TRBV5-6	CASSWAGLARENEQFF	TGTGCCAGCAGCTGGGCCGGGCTAGCACGGGAGAATGAGCAGTTCTTC
-	-	TRBJ2-5	TRBV23-1	CASTLVWETQYF	TGCGCCAGCACCCTCGTTTGGGAGACCCAGTACTTC
few	TRBD1	TRBJ1-1	TRBV29-1	CSVVGQANTEAFF	TGCAGCGTTGTCGGACAGGCGAACACTGAAGCTTTCTTT